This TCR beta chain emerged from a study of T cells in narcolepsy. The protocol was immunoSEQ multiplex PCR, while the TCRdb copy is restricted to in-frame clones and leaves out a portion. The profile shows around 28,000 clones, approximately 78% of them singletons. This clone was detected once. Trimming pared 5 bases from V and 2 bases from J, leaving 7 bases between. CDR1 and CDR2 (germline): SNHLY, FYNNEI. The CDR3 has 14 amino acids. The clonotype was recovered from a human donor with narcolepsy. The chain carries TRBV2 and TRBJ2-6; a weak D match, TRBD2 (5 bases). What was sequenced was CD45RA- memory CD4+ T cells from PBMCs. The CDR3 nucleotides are TGTGCCAGCAGTCGAGGGCCTGGGGCCAACGTCCTGACTTTC. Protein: CASSRGPGANVLTF.